This TCR beta chain was retrieved from a study of cytomegalovirus exposure and HLA in healthy donors. Whole-study results and caveats: The classifier reportedly diagnosed cytomegalovirus status with high specificity and sensitivity. The authors later found HLA-associated TCR beta chains more clonally expanded than equally common others. Likely technical artifact: a cluster of highly shared sequence variants.

At the time of sampling, donors were nominally healthy, though unrecorded immune exposures were likely. Points on this clone: Its antigen remains unidentified.

Trimming shortened V by 7 bases and J by 0 bases, and 12 bases separated the two germline ends. This CDR3 comprises 14 residues. Germline CDR1 and CDR2: LNHDA and SQIVND (reference sequence). Primers included in the PCR were 60 Vbeta and 13 Jbeta primers. The assay was immunoSEQ multiplex PCR, and TCRdb's table has in-frame clones only and misses some. This sample's table reports approximately 110,000 clones. The clonotype originates from a man aged 30 to 39 in good health and CMV-seronegative. Sequencing was performed on PBMCs. The rearrangement links TRBV19 to TRBJ1-1, with a possible D match to TRBD1 (6 bases). This CDR3 is CASMPTGLNTEAFF. CDR3 nucleotide sequence: TGTGCCAGTATGCCGACAGGATTGAACACTGAAGCTTTCTTT. The full variable domain, its missing parts supplied by reference TRBV19 and TRBJ1-1, is DGGITQSPKYLFRKEGQNVTLSCEQNLNHDAMYWYRQDPGQGLRLIYYSQIVNDFQKGDIAEGYSVSREKKESFPLTVTSAQKNPTAFYLCASMPTGLNTEAFFGQGTRLTVV.